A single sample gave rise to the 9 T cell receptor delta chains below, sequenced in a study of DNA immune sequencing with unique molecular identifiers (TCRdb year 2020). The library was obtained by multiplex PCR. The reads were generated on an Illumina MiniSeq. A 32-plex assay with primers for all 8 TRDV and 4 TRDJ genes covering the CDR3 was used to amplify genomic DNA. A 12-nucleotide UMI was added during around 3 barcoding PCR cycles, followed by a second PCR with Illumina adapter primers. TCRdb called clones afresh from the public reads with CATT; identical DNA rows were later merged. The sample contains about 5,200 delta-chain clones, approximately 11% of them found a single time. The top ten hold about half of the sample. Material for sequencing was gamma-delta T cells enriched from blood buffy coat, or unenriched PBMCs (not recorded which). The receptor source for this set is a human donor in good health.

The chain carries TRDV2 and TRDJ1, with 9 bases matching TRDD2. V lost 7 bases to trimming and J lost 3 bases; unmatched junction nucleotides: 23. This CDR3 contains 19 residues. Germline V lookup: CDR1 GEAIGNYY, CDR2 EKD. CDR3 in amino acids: CACDFLPTARVPTPDKLIF. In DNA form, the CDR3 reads TGTGCCTGCGATTTCCTTCCTACGGCTCGGGTCCCTACTCCCGATAAACTCATCTTT.

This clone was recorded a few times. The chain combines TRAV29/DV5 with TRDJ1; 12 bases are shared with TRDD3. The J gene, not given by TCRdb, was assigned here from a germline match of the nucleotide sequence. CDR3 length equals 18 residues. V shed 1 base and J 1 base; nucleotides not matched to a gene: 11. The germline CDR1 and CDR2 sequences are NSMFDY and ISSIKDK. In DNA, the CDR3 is TGTGCAGCAAGCTTCGGGCGCCTGGGGGATACGACCACCGATAAACTCATCTTT. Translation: CAASFGRLGDTTTDKLIF.

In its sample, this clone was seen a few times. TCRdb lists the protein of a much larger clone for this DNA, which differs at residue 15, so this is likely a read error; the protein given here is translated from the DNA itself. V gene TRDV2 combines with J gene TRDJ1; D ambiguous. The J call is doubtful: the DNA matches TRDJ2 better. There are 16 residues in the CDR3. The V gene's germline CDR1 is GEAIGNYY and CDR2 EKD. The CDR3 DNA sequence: TGTGCCTGTGACCCGTCCGATCGGAAGTACACCGATAAACTCTTCTTT. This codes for CACDPSDRKYTDKLFF.

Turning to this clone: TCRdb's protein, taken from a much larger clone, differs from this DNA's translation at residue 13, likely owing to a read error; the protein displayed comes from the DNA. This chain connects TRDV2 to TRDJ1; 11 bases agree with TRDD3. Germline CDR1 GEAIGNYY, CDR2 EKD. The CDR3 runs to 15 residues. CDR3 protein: CACAQLGDRDDKVIF. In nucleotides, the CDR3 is TGTGCCTGTGCCCAACTGGGGGATAGGGACGATAAAGTCATCTTT.

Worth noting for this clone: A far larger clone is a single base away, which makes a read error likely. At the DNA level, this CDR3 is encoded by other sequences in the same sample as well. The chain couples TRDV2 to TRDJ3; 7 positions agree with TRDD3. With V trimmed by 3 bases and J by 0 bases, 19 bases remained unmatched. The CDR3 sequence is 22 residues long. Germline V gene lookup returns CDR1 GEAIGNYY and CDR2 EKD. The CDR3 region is CACDPTGVGGPESSWDTRQMFF. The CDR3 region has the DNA TGTGCCTGTGACCCAACCGGGGTTGGGGGACCTGAGAGCTCCTGGGACACCCGACAGATGTTTTTC.

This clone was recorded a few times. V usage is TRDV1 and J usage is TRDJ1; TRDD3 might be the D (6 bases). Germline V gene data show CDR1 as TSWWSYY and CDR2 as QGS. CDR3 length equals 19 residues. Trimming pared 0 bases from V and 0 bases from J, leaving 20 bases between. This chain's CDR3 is CALGELRRTGPPYTDKLIF. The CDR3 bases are TGTGCTCTTGGGGAACTTCGGCGTACTGGGCCCCCTTACACCGATAAACTCATCTTT.

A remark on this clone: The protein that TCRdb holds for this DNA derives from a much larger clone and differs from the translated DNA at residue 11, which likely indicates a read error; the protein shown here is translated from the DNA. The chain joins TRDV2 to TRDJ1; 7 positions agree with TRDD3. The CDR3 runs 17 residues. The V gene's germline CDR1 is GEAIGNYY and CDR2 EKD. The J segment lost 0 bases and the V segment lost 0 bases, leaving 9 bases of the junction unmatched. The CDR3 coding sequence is TGTGCCTGTGACACCCTCGTGTTGGGGGAGTACACCGATAAACTCATCTTT. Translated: CACDTLVLGEYTDKLIF.

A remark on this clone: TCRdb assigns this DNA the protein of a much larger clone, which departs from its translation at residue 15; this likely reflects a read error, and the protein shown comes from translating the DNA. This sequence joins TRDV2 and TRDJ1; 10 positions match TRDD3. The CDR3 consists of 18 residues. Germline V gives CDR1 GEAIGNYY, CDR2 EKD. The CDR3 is CACDAISTGGFLTDNLIF. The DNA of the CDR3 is TGTGCCTGTGACGCTATTAGTACTGGGGGATTCCTCACCGATAACCTCATCTTT.

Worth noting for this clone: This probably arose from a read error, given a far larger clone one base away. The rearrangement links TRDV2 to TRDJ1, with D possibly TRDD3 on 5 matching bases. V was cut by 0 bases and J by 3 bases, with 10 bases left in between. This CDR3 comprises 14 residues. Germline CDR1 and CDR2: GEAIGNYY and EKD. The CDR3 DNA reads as TGTGCCTGTGACACCATTGGGGACTCCGATAAACTCATCTTT. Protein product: CACDTIGDSDKLIF.